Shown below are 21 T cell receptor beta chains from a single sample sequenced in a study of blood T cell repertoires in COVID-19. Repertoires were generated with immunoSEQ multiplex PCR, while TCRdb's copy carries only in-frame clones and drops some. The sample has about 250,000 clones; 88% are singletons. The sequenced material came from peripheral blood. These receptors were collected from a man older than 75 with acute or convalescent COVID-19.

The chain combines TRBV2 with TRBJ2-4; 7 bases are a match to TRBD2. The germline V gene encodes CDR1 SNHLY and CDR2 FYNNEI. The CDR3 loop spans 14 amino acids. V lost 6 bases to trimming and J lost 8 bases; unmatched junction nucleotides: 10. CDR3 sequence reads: CASSGDGRTHIQYF. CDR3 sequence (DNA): TGTGCCAGCAGCGGGGACGGGAGGACCCACATTCAGTACTTC. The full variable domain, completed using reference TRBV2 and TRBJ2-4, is EPEVTQTPSHQVTQMGQEVILRCVPISNHLYFYWYRQILGQKVEFLVSFYNNEISEKSEIFDDQFSVERPDGSNFTLKIRSTKLEDSAMYFCASSGDGRTHIQYFGAGTRLSVL.

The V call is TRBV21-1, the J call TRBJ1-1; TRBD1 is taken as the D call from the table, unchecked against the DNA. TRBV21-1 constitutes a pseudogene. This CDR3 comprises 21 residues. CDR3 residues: CASSKLGTGYGHCQGVTEAFF. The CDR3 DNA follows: TGTGCCAGCAGCAAACTGGGGACAGGATACGGCCACTGCCAAGGCGTCACTGAAGCTTTCTTT.

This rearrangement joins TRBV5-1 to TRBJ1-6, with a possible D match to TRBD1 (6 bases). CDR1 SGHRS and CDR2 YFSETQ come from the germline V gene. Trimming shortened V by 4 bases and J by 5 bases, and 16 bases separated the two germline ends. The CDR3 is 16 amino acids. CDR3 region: CASSPRAGENNSPLHF. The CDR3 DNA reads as TGCGCCAGCAGCCCGCGGGCAGGGGAGAATAATTCACCCCTCCACTTT.

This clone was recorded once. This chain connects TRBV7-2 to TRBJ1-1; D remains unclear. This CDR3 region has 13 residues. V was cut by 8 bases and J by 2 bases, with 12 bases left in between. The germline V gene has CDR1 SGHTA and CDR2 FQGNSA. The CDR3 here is CASQLGGNTEAFF. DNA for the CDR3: TGTGCCAGCCAATTAGGAGGTAACACTGAAGCTTTCTTT.

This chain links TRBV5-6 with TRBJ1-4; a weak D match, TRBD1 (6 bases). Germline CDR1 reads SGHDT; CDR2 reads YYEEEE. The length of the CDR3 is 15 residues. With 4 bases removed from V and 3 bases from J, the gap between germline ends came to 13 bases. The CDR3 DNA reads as TGTGCCAGCAGCACTGGACAGATCTCTAATGAAAAACTGTTTTTT. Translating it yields CASSTGQISNEKLFF.

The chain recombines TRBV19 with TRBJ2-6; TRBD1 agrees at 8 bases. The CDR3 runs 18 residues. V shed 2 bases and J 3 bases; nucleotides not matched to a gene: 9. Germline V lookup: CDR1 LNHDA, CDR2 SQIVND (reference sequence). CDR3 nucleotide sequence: TGTGCCAGTAGTATACTGGACAGGGCCTTGGGTGGGGCCAACGTCCTGACTTTC. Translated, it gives CASSILDRALGGANVLTF. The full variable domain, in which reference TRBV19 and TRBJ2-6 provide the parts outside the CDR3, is DGGITQSPKYLFRKEGQNVTLSCEQNLNHDAMYWYRQDPGQGLRLIYYSQIVNDFQKGDIAEGYSVSREKKESFPLTVTSAQKNPTAFYLCASSILDRALGGANVLTFGAGSRLTVL.

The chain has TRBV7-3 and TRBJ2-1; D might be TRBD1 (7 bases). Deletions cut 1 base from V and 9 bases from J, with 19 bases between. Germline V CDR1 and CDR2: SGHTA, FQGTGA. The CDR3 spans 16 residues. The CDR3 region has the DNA TGTGCCAGCAGCTTAAGGACAGGAGGGTTCTTGGGTGAGCAGTTCTTC. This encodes CASSLRTGGFLGEQFF.

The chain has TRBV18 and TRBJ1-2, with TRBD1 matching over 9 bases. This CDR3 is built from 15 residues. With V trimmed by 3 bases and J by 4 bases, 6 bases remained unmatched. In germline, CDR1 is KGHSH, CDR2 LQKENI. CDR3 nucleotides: TGTGCCAGCTCACCCTCTACAGGGGGCATCTATGGCTACACCTTC. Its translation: CASSPSTGGIYGYTF.

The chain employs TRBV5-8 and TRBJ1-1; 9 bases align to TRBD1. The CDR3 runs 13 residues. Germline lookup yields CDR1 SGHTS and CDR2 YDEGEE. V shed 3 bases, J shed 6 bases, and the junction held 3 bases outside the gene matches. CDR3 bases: TGTGCCAGCAGCTGGGACAGGGTTTCTGAAGCTTTCTTT. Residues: CASSWDRVSEAFF.

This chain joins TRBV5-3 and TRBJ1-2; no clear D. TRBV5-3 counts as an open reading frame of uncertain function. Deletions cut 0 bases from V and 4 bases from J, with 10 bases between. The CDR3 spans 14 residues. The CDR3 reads CARSLVRPSYGYTF. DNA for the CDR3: TGTGCCAGAAGCTTGGTCCGGCCTAGCTATGGCTACACCTTC.

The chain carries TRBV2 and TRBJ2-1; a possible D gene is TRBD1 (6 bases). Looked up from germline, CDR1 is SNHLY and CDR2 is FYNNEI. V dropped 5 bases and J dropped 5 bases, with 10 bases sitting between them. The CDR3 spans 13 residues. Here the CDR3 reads CASSSDRNNEQFF. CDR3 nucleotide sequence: TGTGCCAGCAGTTCGGACAGAAACAATGAGCAGTTCTTC.

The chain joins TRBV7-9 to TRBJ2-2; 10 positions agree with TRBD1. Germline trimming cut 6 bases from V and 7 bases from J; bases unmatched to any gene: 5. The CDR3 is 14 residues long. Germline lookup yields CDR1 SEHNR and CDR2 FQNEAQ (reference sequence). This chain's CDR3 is CASRGQGKDGELFF. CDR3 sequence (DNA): TGTGCCAGCAGGGGACAGGGGAAGGACGGGGAGCTGTTTTTT.

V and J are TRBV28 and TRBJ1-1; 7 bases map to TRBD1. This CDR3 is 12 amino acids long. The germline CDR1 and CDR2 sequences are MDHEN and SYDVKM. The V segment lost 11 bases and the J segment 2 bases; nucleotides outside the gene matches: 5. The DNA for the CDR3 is TGTGCCTGGGCAGGGGGAAACACTGAAGCTTTCTTT. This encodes CAWAGGNTEAFF.

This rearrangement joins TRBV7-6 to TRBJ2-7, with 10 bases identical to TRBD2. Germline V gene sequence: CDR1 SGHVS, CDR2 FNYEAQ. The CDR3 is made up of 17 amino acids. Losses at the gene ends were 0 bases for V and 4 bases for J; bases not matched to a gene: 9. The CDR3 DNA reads TGTGCCAGCAGCTTAGCGCCCCCGGGACTAGCGACTTACGAGCAGTACTTC. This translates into CASSLAPPGLATYEQYF.

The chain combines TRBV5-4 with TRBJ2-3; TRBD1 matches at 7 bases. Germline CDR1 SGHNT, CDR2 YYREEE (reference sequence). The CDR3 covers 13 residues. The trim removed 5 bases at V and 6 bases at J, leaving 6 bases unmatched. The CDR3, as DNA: TGTGCCAGCAGAGTGACAGGGTCTGATACGCAGTATTTT. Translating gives CASRVTGSDTQYF.

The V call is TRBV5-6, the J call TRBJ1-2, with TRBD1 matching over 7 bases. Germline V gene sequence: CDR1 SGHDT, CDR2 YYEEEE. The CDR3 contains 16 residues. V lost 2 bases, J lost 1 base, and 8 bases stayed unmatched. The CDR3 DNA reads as TGTGCCAGCAGCTTAAACAGGGGATTTGGTAACTATGGCTACACCTTC. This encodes CASSLNRGFGNYGYTF.

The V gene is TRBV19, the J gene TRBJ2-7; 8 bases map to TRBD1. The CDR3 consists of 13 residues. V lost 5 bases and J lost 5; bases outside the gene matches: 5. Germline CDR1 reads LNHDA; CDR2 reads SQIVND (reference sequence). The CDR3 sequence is CASSGQGRHEQYF. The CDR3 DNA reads TGTGCCAGTAGTGGACAGGGTAGACACGAGCAGTACTTC.

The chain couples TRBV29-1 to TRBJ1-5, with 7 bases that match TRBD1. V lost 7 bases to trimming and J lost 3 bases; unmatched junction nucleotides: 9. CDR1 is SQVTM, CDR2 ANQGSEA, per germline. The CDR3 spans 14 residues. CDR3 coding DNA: TGCAGCGCCCTAGGAACAGGGGTCAATCAGCCCCAGCATTTT. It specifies CSALGTGVNQPQHF. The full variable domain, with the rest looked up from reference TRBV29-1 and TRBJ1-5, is SAVISQKPSRDICQRGTSLTIQCQVDSQVTMMFWYRQQPGQSLTLIATANQGSEATYESGFVIDKFPISRPNLTFSTLTVSNMSPEDSSIYLCSALGTGVNQPQHFGDGTRLSIL.

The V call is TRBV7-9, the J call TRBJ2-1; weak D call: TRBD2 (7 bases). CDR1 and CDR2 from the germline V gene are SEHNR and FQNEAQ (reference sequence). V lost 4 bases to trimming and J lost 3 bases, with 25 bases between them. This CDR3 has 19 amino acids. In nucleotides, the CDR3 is TGTGCCAGCAGCTCTCTAGGGGGTGGTAGGCGGGAGAGCTACAATGAGCAGTTCTTC. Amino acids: CASSSLGGGRRESYNEQFF.

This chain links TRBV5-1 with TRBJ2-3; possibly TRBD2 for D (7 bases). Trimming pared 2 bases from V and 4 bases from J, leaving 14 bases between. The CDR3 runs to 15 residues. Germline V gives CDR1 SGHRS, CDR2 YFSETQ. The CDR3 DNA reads TGCGCCAGCAGCTTCCGGGGGGCCGGCCCAGATACGCAGTATTTT. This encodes CASSFRGAGPDTQYF.

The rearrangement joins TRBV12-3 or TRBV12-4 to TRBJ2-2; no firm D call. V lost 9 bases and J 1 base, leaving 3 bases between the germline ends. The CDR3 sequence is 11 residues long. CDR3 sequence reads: CASKNTGELFF. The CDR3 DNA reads TGTGCCAGTAAGAACACCGGGGAGCTGTTTTTT.